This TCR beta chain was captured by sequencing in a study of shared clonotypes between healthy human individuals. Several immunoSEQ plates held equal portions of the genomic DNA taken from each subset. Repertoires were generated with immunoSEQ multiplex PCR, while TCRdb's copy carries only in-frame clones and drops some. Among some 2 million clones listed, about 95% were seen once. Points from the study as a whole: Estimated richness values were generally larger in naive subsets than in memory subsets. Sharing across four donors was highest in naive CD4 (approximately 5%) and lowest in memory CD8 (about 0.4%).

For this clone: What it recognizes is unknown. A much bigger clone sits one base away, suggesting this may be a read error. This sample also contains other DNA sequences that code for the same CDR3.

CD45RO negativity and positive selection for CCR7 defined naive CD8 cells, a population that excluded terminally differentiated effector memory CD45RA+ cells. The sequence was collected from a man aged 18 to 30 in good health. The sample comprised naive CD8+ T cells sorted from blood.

CDR3 in DNA: TGTGCCAGCAGCTTAGGCGGGGAAGCCTACGAGCAGTACTTC. It is translated as CASSLGGEAYEQYF. The chain carries TRBV7-2 and TRBJ2-7, with D possibly matching TRBD2 (6 bases). The CDR3 contains 14 residues. Deletions cut 1 base from V and 2 bases from J, with 9 bases between. Germline values: CDR1 SGHTA, CDR2 FQGNSA.